This T cell receptor (beta chain) comes out of a study of human T cells and chemical hapten exposure. As for the study in general: Yields of TCR per sample differed, chiefly owing to small differences in pooled library volume. Findings and limits, study-wide: After DPC sensitization, TCRs above 1 in 1000 frequency showed no change.

TCRdb re-called the RACE reads through MiXCR, storing one row per CDR3 protein. Of about 89,000 distinct CDR3 sequences in the sample, over 10% are singletons; the top ten hold 4.5% to 6%. A remark on this clonotype: Its target is not known.

Time point: patch test 3, about 24 weeks after DPC sensitization. The treatment: therapeutic diphenylcyclopropenone sensitization with weekly scalp DPC. This material consisted of whole blood, taken in connection with sensitization to the hapten diphenylcyclopropenone (DPC). This sequence was found in a woman between 45 and 60 years old with alopecia areata. Some clones in this sample may be carry-over from other donors' samples.

The CDR3 DNA is TGTGCCAGCAGCTCCGACGGGGGGTATAACACTGAAGCTTTCTTT. Translation gives CASSSDGGYNTEAFF. The rearrangement uses TRBV7-9 and TRBJ1-1; D is possibly TRBD1 (5 bases). This CDR3 is built from 15 residues. The ends were cut back, 4 bases at V and 2 bases at J, with 14 bases in the middle. Germline V lookup: CDR1 SEHNR, CDR2 FQNEAQ (reference sequence).